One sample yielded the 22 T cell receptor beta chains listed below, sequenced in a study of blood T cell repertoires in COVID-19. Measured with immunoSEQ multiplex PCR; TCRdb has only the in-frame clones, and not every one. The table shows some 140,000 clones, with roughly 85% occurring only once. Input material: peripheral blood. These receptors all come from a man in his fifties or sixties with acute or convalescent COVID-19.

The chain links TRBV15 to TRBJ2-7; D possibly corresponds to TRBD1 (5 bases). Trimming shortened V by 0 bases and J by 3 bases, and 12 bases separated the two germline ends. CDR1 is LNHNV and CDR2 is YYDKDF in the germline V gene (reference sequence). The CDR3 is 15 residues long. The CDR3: CATSRDRGSNYEQYF. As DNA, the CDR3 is TGTGCCACCAGCAGAGATAGGGGCAGCAACTACGAGCAGTACTTC.

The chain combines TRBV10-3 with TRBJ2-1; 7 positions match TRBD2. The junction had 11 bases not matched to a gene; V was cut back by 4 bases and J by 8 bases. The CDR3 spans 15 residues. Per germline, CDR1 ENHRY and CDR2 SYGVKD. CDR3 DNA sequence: TGTGCCATCAGTGTGGGCGGGAGCTCAGGTGATGAGCAGTTCTTC. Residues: CAISVGGSSGDEQFF.

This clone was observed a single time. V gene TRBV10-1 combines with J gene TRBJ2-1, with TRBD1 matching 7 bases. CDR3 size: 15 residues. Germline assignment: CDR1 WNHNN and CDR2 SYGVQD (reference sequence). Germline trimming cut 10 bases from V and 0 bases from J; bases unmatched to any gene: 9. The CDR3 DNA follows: TGCGCCACCTCGGACAGGAATTACTCCTACAATGAGCAGTTCTTC. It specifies CATSDRNYSYNEQFF.

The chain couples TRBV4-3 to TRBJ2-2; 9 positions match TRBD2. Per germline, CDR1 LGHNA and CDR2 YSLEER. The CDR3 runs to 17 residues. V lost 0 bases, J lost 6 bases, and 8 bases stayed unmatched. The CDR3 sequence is CASSQDLAGGPSGELFF. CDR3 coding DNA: TGCGCCAGCAGCCAAGATTTGGCGGGAGGGCCCTCCGGGGAGCTGTTTTTT.

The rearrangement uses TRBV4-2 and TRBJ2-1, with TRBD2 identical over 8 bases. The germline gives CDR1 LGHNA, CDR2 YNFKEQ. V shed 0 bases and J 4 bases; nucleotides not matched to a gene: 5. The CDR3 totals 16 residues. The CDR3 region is CASSQDRLAGYNEQFF. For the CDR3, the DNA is TGTGCCAGCAGCCAAGATAGGCTAGCGGGTTACAATGAGCAGTTCTTC.

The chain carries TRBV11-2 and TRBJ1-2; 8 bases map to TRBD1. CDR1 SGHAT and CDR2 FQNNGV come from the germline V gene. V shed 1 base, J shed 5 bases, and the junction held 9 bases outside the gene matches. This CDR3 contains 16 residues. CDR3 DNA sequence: TGTGCCAGCAGCTTAGGGGCGACAGGACAGGGATATGGCTACACCTTC. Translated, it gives CASSLGATGQGYGYTF.

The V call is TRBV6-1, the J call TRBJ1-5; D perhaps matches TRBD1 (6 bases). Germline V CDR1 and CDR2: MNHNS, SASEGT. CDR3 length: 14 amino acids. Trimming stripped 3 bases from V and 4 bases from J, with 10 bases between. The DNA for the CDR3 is TGTGCCAGCAGTGAGGGGGCTGGAAATCAGCCCCAGCATTTT. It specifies CASSEGAGNQPQHF.

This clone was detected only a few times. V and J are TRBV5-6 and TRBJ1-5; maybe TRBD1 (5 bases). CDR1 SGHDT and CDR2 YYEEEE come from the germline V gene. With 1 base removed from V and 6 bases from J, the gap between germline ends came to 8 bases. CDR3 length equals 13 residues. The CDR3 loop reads CASSLMGGQPQHF. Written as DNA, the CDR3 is TGTGCCAGCAGCTTGATGGGGGGTCAGCCCCAGCATTTT.

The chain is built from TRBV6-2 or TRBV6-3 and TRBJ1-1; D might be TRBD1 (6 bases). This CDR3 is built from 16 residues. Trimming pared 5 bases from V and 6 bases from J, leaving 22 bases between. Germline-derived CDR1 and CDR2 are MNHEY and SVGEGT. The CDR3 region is CASSRNSPAGVPEAFF. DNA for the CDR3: TGTGCCAGCAGTCGGAACAGCCCCGCAGGGGTCCCTGAAGCTTTCTTT.

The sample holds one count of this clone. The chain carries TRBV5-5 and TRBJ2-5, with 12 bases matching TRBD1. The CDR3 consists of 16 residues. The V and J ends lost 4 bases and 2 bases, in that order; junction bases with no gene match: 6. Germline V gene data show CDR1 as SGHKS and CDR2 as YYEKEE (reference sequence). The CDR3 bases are TGTGCCAGCAGCGAGGGACAGGGGGCGCGGCAAGAGACCCAGTACTTC. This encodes CASSEGQGARQETQYF.

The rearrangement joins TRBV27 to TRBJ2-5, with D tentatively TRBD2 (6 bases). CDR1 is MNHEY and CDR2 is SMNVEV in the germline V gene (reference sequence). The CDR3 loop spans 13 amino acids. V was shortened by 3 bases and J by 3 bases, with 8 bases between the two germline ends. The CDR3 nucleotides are TGTGCCAGCAGTTTTGGGGGGAAAGAGACCCAGTACTTC. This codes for CASSFGGKETQYF.

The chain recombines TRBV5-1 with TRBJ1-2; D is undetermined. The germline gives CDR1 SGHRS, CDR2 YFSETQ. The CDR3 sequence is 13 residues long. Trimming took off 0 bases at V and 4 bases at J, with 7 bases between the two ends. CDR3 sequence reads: CASSLERGYGYTF. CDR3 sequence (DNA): TGCGCCAGCAGCTTGGAACGCGGCTATGGCTACACCTTC.

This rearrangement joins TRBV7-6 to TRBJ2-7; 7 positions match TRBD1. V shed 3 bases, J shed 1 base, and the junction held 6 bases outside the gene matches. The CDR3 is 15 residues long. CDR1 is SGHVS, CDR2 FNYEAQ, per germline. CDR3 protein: CASSFRQGGSYEQYF. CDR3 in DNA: TGTGCCAGCAGCTTCCGACAGGGTGGATCCTACGAGCAGTACTTC.

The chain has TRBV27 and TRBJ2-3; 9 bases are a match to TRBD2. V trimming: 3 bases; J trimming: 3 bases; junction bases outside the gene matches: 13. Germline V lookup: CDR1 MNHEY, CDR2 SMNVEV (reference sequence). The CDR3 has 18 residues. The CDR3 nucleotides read TGTGCCAGCAGTTTTCGGCTAGCGGGGTCGTTTTTGACAGATACGCAGTATTTT. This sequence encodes CASSFRLAGSFLTDTQYF.

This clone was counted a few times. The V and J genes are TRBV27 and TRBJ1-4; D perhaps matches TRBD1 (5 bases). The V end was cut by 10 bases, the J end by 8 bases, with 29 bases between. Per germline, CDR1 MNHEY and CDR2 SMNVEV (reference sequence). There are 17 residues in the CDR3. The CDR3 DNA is TGTGCCAAGCCGGAGGCGGGACCGCATTCGGTAGAAGAAAAACTGTTTTTT. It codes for CAKPEAGPHSVEEKLFF.

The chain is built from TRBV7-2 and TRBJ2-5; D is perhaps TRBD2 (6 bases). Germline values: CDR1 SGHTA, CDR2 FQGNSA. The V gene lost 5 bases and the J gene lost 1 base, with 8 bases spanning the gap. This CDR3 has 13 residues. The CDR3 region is CASSRSGQETQYF. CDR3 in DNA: TGTGCCAGCAGCCGTAGCGGCCAAGAGACCCAGTACTTC.

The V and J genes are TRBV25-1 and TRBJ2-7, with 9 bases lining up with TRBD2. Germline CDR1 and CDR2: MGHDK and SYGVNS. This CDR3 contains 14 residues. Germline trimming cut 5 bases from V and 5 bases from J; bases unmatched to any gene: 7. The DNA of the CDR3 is TGTGCCAGCAGTCGATCTAGCGGGATCGACGAGCAGTACTTC. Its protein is CASSRSSGIDEQYF.

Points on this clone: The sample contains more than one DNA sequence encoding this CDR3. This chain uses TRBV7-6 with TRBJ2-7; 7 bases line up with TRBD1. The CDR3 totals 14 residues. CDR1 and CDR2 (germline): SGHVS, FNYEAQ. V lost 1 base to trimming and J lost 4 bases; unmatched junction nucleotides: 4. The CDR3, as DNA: TGTGCCAGCAGCTTAGACAGGGGTCCTTACGAGCAGTACTTC. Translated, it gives CASSLDRGPYEQYF. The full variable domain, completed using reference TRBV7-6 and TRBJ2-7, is GAGVSQSPRYKVTKRGQDVALRCDPISGHVSLYWYRQALGQGPEFLTYFNYEAQQDKSGLPNDRFSAERPEGSISTLTIQRTEQRDSAMYRCASSLDRGPYEQYFGPGTRLTVT.

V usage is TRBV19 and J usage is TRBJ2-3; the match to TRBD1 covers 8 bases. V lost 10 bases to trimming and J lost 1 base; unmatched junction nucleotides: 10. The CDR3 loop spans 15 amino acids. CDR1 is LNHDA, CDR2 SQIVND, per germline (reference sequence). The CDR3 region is CATTDGGQGTDTQYF. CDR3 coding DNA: TGTGCCACCACTGATGGGGGACAGGGCACAGATACGCAGTATTTT.

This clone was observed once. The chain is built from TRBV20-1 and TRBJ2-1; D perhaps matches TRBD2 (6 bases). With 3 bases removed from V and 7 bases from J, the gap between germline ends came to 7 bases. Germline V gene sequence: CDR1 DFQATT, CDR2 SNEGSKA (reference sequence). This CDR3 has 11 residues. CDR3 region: CSARAGNEQFF. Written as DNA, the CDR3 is TGCAGTGCTAGGGCGGGAAATGAGCAGTTCTTC.

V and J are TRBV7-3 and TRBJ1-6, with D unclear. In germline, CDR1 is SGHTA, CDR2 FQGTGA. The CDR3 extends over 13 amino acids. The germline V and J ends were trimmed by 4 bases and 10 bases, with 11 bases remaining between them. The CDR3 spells CASSSQPESPLHF. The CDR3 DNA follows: TGTGCCAGCAGCTCACAGCCAGAGTCACCCCTCCACTTT.

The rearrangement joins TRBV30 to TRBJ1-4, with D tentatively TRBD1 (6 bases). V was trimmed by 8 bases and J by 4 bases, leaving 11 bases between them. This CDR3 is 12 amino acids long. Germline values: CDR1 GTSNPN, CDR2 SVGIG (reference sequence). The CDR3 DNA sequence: TGTGCCGCGGACAGAGATAATGAAAAACTGTTTTTT. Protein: CAADRDNEKLFF.